The next 2 T cell receptor beta chains were all read from a single sample in a study of regulatory T cells in long-lasting Graves disease. The TCR beta library used iRepertoire HTBI primers with Arm-PCR amplification of CDR3. A single record per CDR3 protein comes from TCRdb applying MiXCR to the multiplex PCR reads. Of approximately 360,000 distinct CDR3 sequences listed, over 9.5% are singletons. The time point was: newly diagnosed GD, antithyroid drugs for less than 3 months. The TCR library used RNA extracted from PBMCs. Another study also made use of these data, one on T cells in Graves' hyperthyroidism and ophthalmopathy.

Specimen: peripheral blood mononuclear cells (PBMCs), collected at new diagnosis, from a patient treated with antithyroid drugs. All receptors come from a woman younger than 30 with Graves disease.

This chain links TRBV15 with TRBJ1-5; TRBD1 matches 8 bases. Per the germline V gene, CDR1 is LNHNV and CDR2 is YYDKDF (reference sequence). The CDR3 contains 15 residues. Trimming at V came to 2 bases and at J to 5 bases, leaving 5 bases not matched to a gene. The CDR3 coding sequence is TGTGCCACCAGCAGATCAGGGGGCGCGGATCAGCCCCAGCATTTT. Its translation is CATSRSGGADQPQHF.

This clonotype was seen at least ten times. The chain has TRBV11-2 and TRBJ2-1; unclear D gene. Germline V gives CDR1 SGHAT, CDR2 FQNNGV. V shed 3 bases and J shed 10 bases, with 7 bases lying between them. The CDR3 sequence is 11 residues long. CDR3 amino acids: CASSFPPEQFF. The CDR3 region has the DNA TGTGCCAGCAGCTTCCCCCCGGAGCAGTTCTTC.